A single sample is the source of the 18 T cell receptor beta chains below, sequenced in a study of T cells after posttransplantation cyclophosphamide. A marrow graft followed busulfan-fludarabine conditioning, with cyclophosphamide on days +3 and +4. Clones were sequenced by immunoSEQ multiplex PCR, and TCRdb holds only the in-frame ones, with some missing. The sample has about 2,000 clones; approximately 73% are singletons. Sequences were derived from CD8+ T cells sorted from PBMCs, sampled around 33 weeks after a stem cell transplant with posttransplant cyclophosphamide. Receptors were obtained from a male patient in his thirties who received an allogeneic stem cell transplant from a related donor, was CMV-positive, and had no GVHD. Some of these T cells may belong to the graft donor.

The chain carries TRBV19 and TRBJ2-7; a possible D gene is TRBD2 (5 bases). This CDR3 has 12 residues. Germline lookup yields CDR1 LNHDA and CDR2 SQIVND (reference sequence). V lost 2 bases, J lost 9 bases, and 11 bases lay in between. CDR3 nucleotides: TGTGCCAGTAGTATACAGGACGGGGTGCAGTACTTC. Its translation: CASSIQDGVQYF.

This clone is labeled as large (0.1 to 1%). The rearrangement links TRBV19 to TRBJ1-3; D is unclear. Trimming removed 3 bases at V and 2 bases at J, with 8 bases between. The germline V gene has CDR1 LNHDA and CDR2 SQIVND (reference sequence). CDR3 size: 14 residues. CDR3 in amino acids: CASSIDGPGNTIYF. CDR3 DNA sequence: TGTGCCAGTAGTATTGATGGCCCTGGAAACACCATATATTTT.

This clone ranks as hyperexpanded (1% or more). Its ends do not fully match the called genes, so a read error is possible. Other DNA sequences in this specimen translate into the identical CDR3. The chain carries TRBV7-9 and TRBJ1-6, with D maybe TRBD1 (6 bases). The CDR3 covers 18 residues. From germline, CDR1 is SEHNR and CDR2 FQNEAQ (reference sequence). CDR3 DNA: TGTGCCAGCAGCTTCAGGGACACCCCGAGCTCCTATAATTCCCCCCTCCACTTT. Its protein is CASSFRDTPSSYNSPLHF.

V is TRBV25-1 and J is TRBJ2-1; D is perhaps TRBD1 (6 bases). Trimming removed 3 bases at V and 2 bases at J, with 11 bases between. The CDR3 loop spans 15 amino acids. Germline V CDR1 and CDR2: MGHDK, SYGVNS. CDR3 region: CASSEEPGAYNEQFF. The CDR3 DNA reads as TGTGCCAGCAGTGAGGAGCCAGGGGCCTACAATGAGCAGTTCTTC. Full variable domain (missing parts from reference TRBV25-1 and TRBJ2-1): EADIYQTPRYLVIGTGKKITLECSQTMGHDKMYWYQQDPGMELHLIHYSYGVNSTEKGDLSSESTVSRIRTEHFPLTLESARPSHTSQYLCASSEEPGAYNEQFFGPGTRLTVL.

This rearrangement joins TRBV10-3 to TRBJ1-2, with D uncertain. This CDR3 has 13 residues. Trimming took 3 bases from V and 8 from J, leaving 13 bases between them. Per the germline V gene, CDR1 is ENHRY and CDR2 is SYGVKD. The CDR3 bases are TGTGCCATCAGTGAAAGCCGGGGAGAAGGCTACACCTTC. This codes for CAISESRGEGYTF.

This clone was seen only once. The chain combines TRBV30 with TRBJ2-7; D gene unclear. The CDR3 length is 13 residues. Germline CDR1 and CDR2: GTSNPN and SVGIG (reference sequence). V shed 8 bases and J shed 3 bases, with 17 bases lying between them. This chain's CDR3 is CASSSLRGYEQYF. The CDR3 DNA reads as TGTGCCAGCAGCAGTTTACGCGGCTACGAGCAGTACTTC. Full variable domain (missing parts from reference TRBV30 and TRBJ2-7): SQTIHQWPATLVQPVGSPLSLECTVEGTSNPNLYWYRQAAGRGLQLLFYSVGIGQISSEVPQNLSASRPQDRQFILSSKKLLLSDSGFYLCASSSLRGYEQYFGPGTRLTVT.

The rearrangement joins TRBV6-5 to TRBJ2-5; maybe TRBD2 (5 bases). CDR3 size: 14 residues. V was pared by 0 bases and J by 1 base, with 6 bases between. Germline CDR1 reads MNHEY; CDR2 reads SVGAGI. In DNA, the CDR3 is TGTGCCAGCAGTTACTCGAGGGTCCAAGAGACCCAGTACTTC. Amino acids: CASSYSRVQETQYF.

As concerns this clone: Its ends do not fully match the called genes, so a read error is possible. The chain recombines TRBV27 with TRBJ1-6; no firm D call. The CDR3 has 13 residues. The germline V gene encodes CDR1 MNHEY and CDR2 SMNVEV (reference sequence). The chain's CDR3 is CASSLGGNSPLPF. CDR3 nucleotide sequence: TGTGCCAGCAGCCTAGGCGGTAATTCCCCCCTCCCCTTT.

By share, this clone counts as large. The rearrangement links TRBV11-2 to TRBJ2-2; D remains unclear. CDR1 and CDR2 (germline): SGHAT, FQNNGV. V gave up 3 bases and J gave up 3 bases, with 11 bases separating them. CDR3 length equals 15 residues. The CDR3 sequence is CASSFWARYTGELFF. CDR3 DNA sequence: TGTGCCAGCAGCTTCTGGGCTCGTTACACCGGGGAGCTGTTTTTT. The variable domain in full, with the rest retrieved from reference TRBV11-2 and TRBJ2-2, is EAGVAQSPRYKIIEKRQSVAFWCNPISGHATLYWYQQILGQGPKLLIQFQNNGVVDDSQLPKDRFSAERLKGVDSTLKIQPAKLEDSAVYLCASSFWARYTGELFFGEGSRLTVL.

This clone was seen only a few times. J is TRBJ1-6 and V is TRBV5-1; TRBD1 agrees at 8 bases. The CDR3 has 16 residues. V lost 5 bases to trimming and J lost 5 bases; unmatched junction nucleotides: 9. Germline-derived CDR1 and CDR2 are SGHRS and YFSETQ. The CDR3 bases are TGCGCCAGCAGTCGCGGACAGGGAGCAGATAATTCACCCCTCCACTTT. Translation: CASSRGQGADNSPLHF. The full variable domain, its missing parts supplied by reference TRBV5-1 and TRBJ1-6, is KAGVTQTPRYLIKTRGQQVTLSCSPISGHRSVSWYQQTPGQGLQFLFEYFSETQRNKGNFPGRFSGRQFSNSRSEMNVSTLELGDSALYLCASSRGQGADNSPLHFGNGTRLTVT.

The J gene is TRBJ2-2, the V gene TRBV2; a possible D gene is TRBD2 (5 bases). Trimming stripped 1 base from V and 11 bases from J, with 17 bases between. The CDR3 covers 15 residues. The germline V gene has CDR1 SNHLY and CDR2 FYNNEI. The CDR3 loop is CASSEGLYISGELFF. CDR3 sequence (DNA): TGTGCCAGCAGTGAAGGATTATATATCAGCGGTGAGCTGTTTTTT. Drawing the rest from reference TRBV2 and TRBJ2-2, the complete variable domain is EPEVTQTPSHQVTQMGQEVILRCVPISNHLYFYWYRQILGQKVEFLVSFYNNEISEKSEIFDDQFSVERPDGSNFTLKIRSTKLEDSAMYFCASSEGLYISGELFFGEGSRLTVL.

As regards this clone: At one of its ends the junction is not consistent with the germline gene, which may arise from a read error. This rearrangement joins TRBV18 to TRBJ1-2; D is possibly TRBD1 (5 bases). Per the germline V gene, CDR1 is KGHSH and CDR2 is LQKENI. The CDR3 spans 13 residues. The CDR3 here is CASSPRRGSGYTF. CDR3 DNA: TGTGCCAGCTCTCCACGAAGGGGCTCTGGCTACACCTTC.

The rearrangement uses TRBV11-3 and TRBJ2-7, with TRBD1 identical over 7 bases. Germline loops: CDR1 SGHNT, CDR2 YENEEA. This CDR3 is built from 14 residues. V was pared by 5 bases and J by 2 bases, with 6 bases of the junction left unmatched. The CDR3 DNA reads TGTGCCAGCAGCCTAACCGGGACAGCCTACGAGCAGTACTTC. It translates to CASSLTGTAYEQYF. Variable domain in full (rest from reference TRBV11-3 and TRBJ2-7): EAGVVQSPRYKIIEKKQPVAFWCNPISGHNTLYWYLQNLGQGPELLIRYENEEAVDDSQLPKDRFSAERLKGVDSTLKIQPAELGDSAVYLCASSLTGTAYEQYFGPGTRLTVT.

Only a few counts were recorded for this clone. This may be a read error: a much more frequent sequence differs by one nucleotide. This sample includes further DNA sequences coding for the same CDR3. The rearrangement uses TRBV7-9 and TRBJ2-7; TRBD2 is a possible D gene (5 bases). The CDR3 extends over 13 amino acids. The germline V gene encodes CDR1 SEHNR and CDR2 FQNEAQ (reference sequence). V lost 3 bases to trimming and J lost 10 bases, with 16 bases between them. The CDR3 region has the DNA TGTGCCAGCAGCTTCTCAACTCACGGGGAACAGTACTTC. Translation gives CASSFSTHGEQYF.

The chain uses TRBV18 and TRBJ1-1; D is ambiguous. The CDR3 is 15 residues long. Trimming left V 3 bases short and J 6 bases short, with 17 bases between. Looked up from germline, CDR1 is KGHSH and CDR2 is LQKENI. The CDR3 nucleotides are TGTGCCAGCTCACCGGTCGGCTACGGGGTCGCTGAAGCTTTCTTT. It translates to CASSPVGYGVAEAFF.

The chain has TRBV6-4 and TRBJ1-2, with a tentative D call TRBD1 (5 bases). Germline V lookup: CDR1 MRHNA, CDR2 SNTAGT. The CDR3 totals 15 residues. V was pared by 3 bases and J by 7 bases, with 18 bases between. The CDR3, as DNA: TGTGCCAGCAGTGAATTGCCCGGACAAGGGTCTGGCTACACCTTC. It yields the protein CASSELPGQGSGYTF.

The chain has TRBV13 and TRBJ2-7, with D perhaps TRBD2 (5 bases). Between the trimmed V and J ends, which lost 3 bases and 5 bases, there was a span of 14 bases. Germline V gene lookup returns CDR1 PRHDT and CDR2 FYEKMQ (reference sequence). This CDR3 has 14 residues. In DNA, the CDR3 is TGTGCCAGCAGCTTTGGCGGGTATGCGGACGAGCAGTACTTC. Translating it yields CASSFGGYADEQYF.

The chain carries TRBV7-9 and TRBJ1-2; TRBD1 is a possible D gene (5 bases). V lost 6 bases to trimming and J lost 12 bases, with 23 bases between them. Germline lookup yields CDR1 SEHNR and CDR2 FQNEAQ (reference sequence). The CDR3 totals 14 residues. The CDR3 loop reads CASSDTGTEGPHTF. The CDR3 DNA is TGTGCCAGCAGTGATACCGGGACGGAGGGGCCCCACACCTTC. The full variable domain, its missing parts supplied by reference TRBV7-9 and TRBJ1-2, is DTGVSQNPRHKITKRGQNVTFRCDPISEHNRLYWYRQTLGQGPEFLTYFQNEAQLEKSRLLSDRFSAERPKGSFSTLEIQRTEQGDSAMYLCASSDTGTEGPHTFGSGTRLTVV.